This T cell receptor (beta chain) was retrieved from a study of cytomegalovirus exposure and HLA in healthy donors (dated by TCRdb to about 2017). Regarding the study in general: An earlier analysis of fewer than 750 of the donors reported approximately 260 Gb of sequence data and 117 million unique TCR beta sequences obtained from 150 million to 200 million T cells. Genome-wide SNP genotypes for about three fifths of the 666 donors were used in a later genetic analysis, which treated that subset as a discovery cohort. The study aimed to test whether signatures of past pathogen exposure could be identified by cataloging public T cell receptors. In a later analysis, previously published TCR beta repertoires from 666 donors were re-analyzed and high-resolution HLA genotyping was added so that TCR occurrence patterns could be studied. The number of donors typed differed by locus, with roughly 629-640 for A, B, C, DRB1 and DQB1, roughly 520 for DQA1, some 570 for DPA1, and approximately 470 for DPB1. Roughly 5 DR-DQ haplotypes were handled as single units for association and clustering, since linkage in the cohort was strong. To predict cytomegalovirus infection status, the study combined high-throughput TCR immunosequencing, statistical association of individual TCRs with disease status, and machine learning. Among almost 400 genotyped donors of the cohort, an average of approximately 240,000 unique TCR beta nucleotide sequences were sequenced per donor, approximately 20% of them non-productive. The later analysis used no new phenotypic data to find candidate immune exposures, relying instead on TCR beta sequences and their occurrence across donors. Roughly 310 gigabases of sequencing data and 70 million to 100 million unique TCR sequences were included in an early release covering roughly 600 HLA-typed donors. Every discovery cohort repertoire had been produced on one sequencing platform. Of the 300 to 450 genotyped donors, 65% to 90% were placed in the genetic ancestry cluster associated with self-reported Caucasian donors. In addition to the first cohort of about 650 subjects, a separate validation cohort of over 90 different subjects was used. The T cell repertoires of several hundred subjects were profiled by immunosequencing and related to cytomegalovirus serostatus. An earlier analysis of some 500 of the donors used high-throughput TCR beta sequencing to judge whether each TCR beta V gene segment behaved as functional or pseudogenic. HLA typing covered class I and class II loci at four-digit resolution. Alongside the repertoire data, information on donor age, sex, ethnicity and CMV serostatus was compiled.

This clone was detected a few times. The antigen this receptor binds is unknown. Base qualities are not at hand, and no much larger clone is one base apart. Looking up the germline V gene yields CDR1 MGHRA and CDR2 YSYEKL. V is reduced by 0 bases and J by 2 bases, leaving a spacing of 7 bases between them. The CDR3 runs 14 residues from the cysteine to the phenylalanine. The only DNA kept is the CDR3, 42 bases in frame from the first base. The method behind the library was the immunoSEQ multiplex PCR assay. A mixture of 60 forward primers for TCR Vbeta segments and 13 reverse primers for TCR Jbeta segments was used in the multiplex PCR. The CDR3 region of rearranged TCR beta genes was amplified from genomic DNA with a multiplex PCR assay. The Illumina HiSeq System was used to sequence the amplified TCR beta libraries as 87-base-pair reads. The authors processed their data as follows. Across the 666 repertoires, a later analysis counted 75 million to 90 million unique TCR beta chains, roughly 11 million of which were shared by at least two donors. Raw reads were error-corrected and collapsed into unique sequences by a nearest-neighbor algorithm in which closely related sequences were merged to remove PCR and sequencing errors. To assign V, D and J gene segments, CDR3 sequences were aligned to IMGT reference sequences. Each retained sequence needed at least a six-nucleotide match to both a V gene segment and a J gene segment. Rearrangements were classified as productive when the CDR3 lacked stop codons and remained in frame with V and J, and all other rearrangements were classified as non-productive. CDR3 was defined according to IMGT convention as the region running from the second conserved V-encoded cysteine to the conserved J-encoded phenylalanine. The earlier analysis of about 570 of the donors excluded any sequence lacking an unambiguous match to a single V gene segment. In an earlier analysis of a few hundred of the donors, a V segment was called functional when productive rearrangements were above 56.7%, and segregating when the standard deviation between donors exceeded 5%. A statistical classification framework was built to diagnose cytomegalovirus status from the catalog of TCR beta chain sequences. V and J gene assignment, in a later analysis, came from comparing TCR nucleotide sequences with IMGT/GENE-DB human TR gene sequences. Using the TCRdist pipeline, a later analysis assigned CDR3 sequences along with most-parsimonious VDJ recombination scenarios. In a later analysis, each TCR beta chain was defined by its CDR3 amino acid sequence together with its V-gene family, and reads without a unique V-gene family were excluded. In a later analysis, around 650 highly shared, low-generation-probability nucleotide sequences were removed to address suspected cross-contamination and a sequencing artifact. A later analysis calculated a clonal expansion index for each public chain from normalized within-repertoire ranks of inferred template counts. Generation probabilities in a later analysis came from a VDJ recombination model fitted to out-of-frame rearrangements, and those results were checked against IGoR. A later analysis scored TCR-TCR, TCR-HLA and TCR-CMV co-occurrence with hypergeometric tests, applying a repertoire-size bias correction to TCR pairs. To estimate false discovery rates, a later analysis permuted the HLA or CMV assignments 20 times. In a later analysis, co-occurring TCRs were grouped using DBSCAN, with TCRdist sequence similarity added in when clustering inside HLA-allele-positive subsets. Co-occurrence clustering excluded repertoires with fewer than 30,000 or more than 120,000 public chains, plus five with anomalous nucleotide sharing. The immuneACCESS repertoire file appears here via TCRdb, limited to in-frame rearrangements. These files lack a portion of the clones; in checked studies, under half of the deficit traces to unresolved V genes, and the cause of the others is not known. V, J and clone size were drawn from that table, and D and trimming were deduced from the DNA. The sample yields around 150,000 clones; around 70% were counted once. The top ten clones comprise about 4.7% of the sample.

The cohort comprised hundreds of healthy bone marrow donors. At the time of sampling, all cohort members were nominally healthy, though unrecorded immune exposures were likely present. The donor tested CMV seropositive and was one of the 289 seropositive cohort members. Every donor gave a peripheral blood sample, and the peripheral blood mononuclear cells from that sample were used for TCR beta sequencing. The Qiagen DNeasy Blood Extraction Kit was used to extract genomic DNA from the blood cell samples. Points the paper makes about the study in general: A further reported finding was that TCR beta sequences accurately predicted the HLA-A and HLA-B alleles for most subjects in the first cohort. The classifier was reported to diagnose cytomegalovirus status with high specificity and sensitivity in both the original and validation cohorts. This cohort had only TCR beta chains sequenced, and the lack of alpha or paired-chain data limited which features could be detected. V-gene and J-gene trimming of TCR beta chains was associated with a missense DCLRE1C variant in a later genetic analysis, and the association was replicated in an independent cohort. The study listed 164 TCR beta chains as associated with cytomegalovirus. Because HLA typing was missing for some donors at each locus, association tests included only the typed subset. Some IMGT-functional V segments, including TRBV6-2 and TRBV6-3, could not be told apart with the 87-base-pair reads, so those segments were excluded. Most TCR sequences were seen in very few donors, while some public TCRs were found in many individuals. In vitro tests confirmed that a few of the cytomegalovirus-associated TCR beta chains recognize cytomegalovirus antigens. Roughly uniform sequencing depth across donors was assumed in presence/absence analyses, although this assumption may not hold. For the cohort, immune exposure information was limited to CMV serostatus. In an earlier analysis of about 600 of the donors, most TCR beta V segments appeared in productive rearrangements about 87% or about 30% of the time, broadly matching IMGT annotations. Assigning TCR associations to individual alleles was difficult when HLA alleles, especially DR and DQ, strongly co-occurred. The authors suggested that the approach could potentially be extended to other disease states and immunological phenotypes. A later analysis found that most CMV-associated TCR beta chains appeared HLA-restricted, with HLA associations seemingly driven largely by CMV exposure. A later analysis associated about 17,000 TCR beta sequences with specific HLA alleles at a false discovery rate of 0.05. Linkage disequilibrium might explain the correlated functional status among segregating V segments, but an unknown experimental factor could not be ruled out. Because counts were too low, about 15 rarely observed V segments, including chromosome 9 orphons, were left out of the earlier analysis of 587 of the donors. In a later analysis, TCR association rates were found to vary across HLA loci, with the most associated TCRs seen for DRB1 alleles and the fewest for HLA-C alleles. A cluster of highly shared sequence variants was judged likely to represent a technical artifact of the sequencing pipeline. Several of the top co-occurrence clusters appeared to be linked to parvovirus B19, influenza, CMV and Epstein-Barr virus, according to a later analysis. In a later genetic analysis, fewer N-insertions in productive TCRs were reported among donors in an Asian-associated ancestry cluster than the roughly 700-donor mean. A later analysis found that HLA-associated TCR beta chains were more clonally expanded and had lower generation probabilities than equally common non-associated chains.

This clonotype originated in a man aged 18 to 30 in good health and CMV-seropositive. The sample consisted of PBMCs. Here the chain combines TRBV4-1 and TRBJ1-2, with an unclear D gene assignment. The CDR3 here reads CASSQDIRNYGYTF. The DNA sequence follows: TGCGCCAGCAGCCAAGATATACGGAACTATGGCTACACCTTC.